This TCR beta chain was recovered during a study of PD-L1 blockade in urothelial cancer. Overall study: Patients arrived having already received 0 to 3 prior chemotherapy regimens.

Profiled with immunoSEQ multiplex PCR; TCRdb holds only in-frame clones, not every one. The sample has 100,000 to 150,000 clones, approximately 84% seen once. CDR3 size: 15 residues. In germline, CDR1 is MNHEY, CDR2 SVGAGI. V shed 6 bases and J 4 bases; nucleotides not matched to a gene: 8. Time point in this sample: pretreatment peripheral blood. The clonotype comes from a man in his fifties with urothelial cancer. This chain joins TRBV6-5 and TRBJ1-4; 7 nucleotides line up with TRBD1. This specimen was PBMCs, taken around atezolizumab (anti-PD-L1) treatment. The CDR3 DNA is TGTGCCAGCAGGAAAAGGGACAGCCTTAATGAAAAACTGTTTTTT. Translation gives CASRKRDSLNEKLFF.